The 23 T cell receptor beta chains reported below all come from one sample, sequenced in a study of T cells in Graves' hyperthyroidism and ophthalmopathy (dated by TCRdb to the late 2010s). Library preparation was by multiplex PCR. The data were produced on an Illumina HiSeq 2000. The TCR beta CDR3 regions were amplified from RNA transcripts. A first-round RT-PCR of the TCR CDR3 used the HTBI primer set with the Qiagen OneStep RT-PCR kit. The public reads were quality trimmed at Q25 with fastp and then assembled into clones with MiXCR by TCRdb, keeping productive beta chains. Each CDR3 protein appears once, grouped with its most common genes and DNA. This sample has 500,000 to 550,000 distinct CDR3 sequences in its table, and around 21% of those were observed once. The ten largest clones add up to approximately 26% of the sample. Input material: blood. The receptor source for this set is a young man with Graves' hyperthyroidism.

In this sample, this clonotype turned up many times. The V gene is TRBV7-6, the J gene TRBJ1-1; D gene uncertain. The CDR3 is 12 residues long. Germline CDR1 SGHVS, CDR2 FNYEAQ. V was clipped by 5 bases and J by 6 bases, with 10 bases between them. The CDR3 nucleotides read TGTGCCAGCAGCCCTGGAACGGCTGAAGCTTTCTTT. Translated: CASSPGTAEAFF.

In its sample, this clonotype was seen many times. The chain employs TRBV30 and TRBJ2-4, with D hard to call. V lost 2 bases to trimming and J lost 0 bases, with 11 bases between them. Germline loops: CDR1 GTSNPN, CDR2 SVGIG (reference sequence). CDR3 length: 15 residues. The chain's CDR3 is CAWSPMAGAKNIQYF. The CDR3 DNA sequence: TGTGCCTGGAGTCCGATGGCCGGAGCCAAAAACATTCAGTACTTC.

This rearrangement joins TRBV6-1 to TRBJ1-1; 10 bases match TRBD1. Germline loops: CDR1 MNHNS, CDR2 SASEGT. The V gene end was trimmed by 4 bases and the J gene end by 4 bases; junction bases not matched to a gene: 3. The CDR3 sequence is 14 residues long. CDR3: CASSGRDRGTEAFF. The CDR3 nucleotides read TGTGCCAGCAGTGGCCGGGACAGGGGCACTGAAGCTTTCTTT.

This clonotype was counted ten times or more. The V gene is TRBV6-2 or TRBV6-3, the J gene TRBJ1-3; weak D call: TRBD1 (6 bases). Trimming pared 0 bases from V and 0 bases from J, leaving 15 bases between. Germline CDR1 MNHEY, CDR2 SVGEGT. There are 18 residues in the CDR3. The CDR3 is CASSYSGLQGNSGNTIYF. The CDR3 coding sequence is TGTGCCAGCAGTTACTCAGGCCTACAGGGTAACTCTGGAAACACCATATATTTT.

Comment on this clonotype: Its ends do not fully match the called genes, so a read error is possible. V usage is TRBV12-3 or TRBV12-4 and J usage is TRBJ1-2; tentatively, D is TRBD1 (6 bases). There are 16 residues in the CDR3. The CDR3 nucleotides are TGTGCCAACAGTTCTACCCAGGGGAGCGCTAACTATGGCTACACCTTC. This sequence encodes CANSSTQGSANYGYTF.

This clonotype was counted many times. V is TRBV30 and J is TRBJ1-3; possibly TRBD1 for D (6 bases). The CDR3 length is 12 residues. V was shortened by 7 bases and J by 2 bases, with 9 bases between the two germline ends. CDR1 is GTSNPN, CDR2 SVGIG, per germline (reference sequence). The CDR3, as DNA: TGTGCCTCCTGGGACACTGGAAACACCATATATTTT. It codes for CASWDTGNTIYF.

This clonotype was seen many times. V and J are TRBV7-8 and TRBJ2-7; TRBD2 aligns across 9 bases. The CDR3 loop spans 15 amino acids. CDR1 SGHVS and CDR2 FQNEAQ come from the germline V gene. The trim removed 1 base at V and 4 bases at J, leaving 5 bases unmatched. The CDR3 spells CASSLGGSGGYEQYF. The DNA for the CDR3 is TGTGCCAGCAGCTTAGGGGGTAGCGGGGGATACGAGCAGTACTTC.

At least ten counts were recorded for this clonotype. The V gene is TRBV20-1, the J gene TRBJ2-5; D may be TRBD2 (7 bases). CDR1 and CDR2 from the germline V gene are DFQATT and SNEGSKA (reference sequence). The CDR3 has 12 residues. Deletions cut 7 bases from V and 7 bases from J, with 16 bases between. CDR3 residues: CSGGRGGGTQYF. CDR3 bases: TGCAGTGGGGGCCGGGGAGGGGGGACCCAGTACTTC.

The chain has TRBV12-3 or TRBV12-4 and TRBJ2-5; TRBD2 matches at 9 bases. V lost 3 bases to trimming and J lost 5 bases; unmatched junction nucleotides: 13. This CDR3 is built from 17 residues. The CDR3 loop is CASSFVAIAGEGETQYF. CDR3 in DNA: TGTGCCAGCAGTTTCGTGGCCATAGCGGGAGAAGGGGAGACCCAGTACTTC.

This clonotype was seen many times. The chain combines TRBV16 with TRBJ1-1; the D is unclear. The CDR3 is 14 residues long. Trimming left V 4 bases short and J 1 base short, with 10 bases between. Germline loops: CDR1 KGHSY, CDR2 FQNENV. As DNA, the CDR3 is TGTGCCAGCAGCCGGTCGACGGGGAACACTGAAGCTTTCTTT. Residues: CASSRSTGNTEAFF.

The rearrangement uses TRBV4-1 and TRBJ2-7; maybe TRBD1 (6 bases). This CDR3 region has 14 residues. Trimming took 1 base from V and 2 from J, leaving 9 bases between them. Germline V gives CDR1 MGHRA, CDR2 YSYEKL. The DNA for the CDR3 is TGCGCCAGCAGCCAAGTCCGGGACACCTACGAGCAGTACTTC. Protein sequence: CASSQVRDTYEQYF.

V and J are TRBV4-1 and TRBJ2-5; D ambiguous. With 0 bases removed from V and 7 bases from J, the gap between germline ends came to 6 bases. Germline CDR1 is MGHRA and CDR2 is YSYEKL. CDR3 length: 12 amino acids. For the CDR3, the DNA is TGCGCCAGCAGCCAAGAATCACGGACCCAGTACTTC. It is translated as CASSQESRTQYF.

In its sample, this clonotype was seen many times. This chain links TRBV9 with TRBJ1-2, with a tentative D call TRBD1 (5 bases). Per the germline V gene, CDR1 is SGDLS and CDR2 is YYNGEE. The CDR3 sequence is 14 residues long. The V end lost 3 bases, the J end lost 2 bases, and 11 bases lay between the germline ends. The DNA for the CDR3 is TGTGCCAGCAGCGAAGACAGTTCGAACTATGGCTACACCTTC. It encodes CASSEDSSNYGYTF.

The V call is TRBV6-1, the J call TRBJ1-5; no firm D call. In germline, CDR1 is MNHNS, CDR2 SASEGT. Deletions cut 6 bases from V and 3 bases from J, with 15 bases between. The CDR3 runs to 15 residues. The CDR3 loop reads CASRPGGRYNQPQHF. The DNA of the CDR3 is TGTGCCAGCAGGCCGGGTGGCAGGTACAATCAGCCCCAGCATTTT.

The chain links TRBV28 to TRBJ2-3; possibly TRBD1 for D (6 bases). Germline loops: CDR1 MDHEN, CDR2 SYDVKM. V lost 8 bases to trimming and J lost 0 bases, with 9 bases between them. The CDR3 extends over 13 amino acids. The chain's CDR3 is CASRQDSTDTQYF. DNA of the CDR3: TGTGCCAGCCGACAGGATAGCACAGATACGCAGTATTTT.

Many counts were recorded for this clonotype. This chain uses TRBV20-1 with TRBJ1-2, with D maybe TRBD1 (6 bases). Germline-derived CDR1 and CDR2 are DFQATT and SNEGSKA (reference sequence). Trimming took off 4 bases at V and 7 bases at J, with 19 bases between the two ends. This CDR3 spans 14 amino acids. CDR3 coding DNA: TGCAGTGCTACCGGGGACACCGGAGGGAGTGGCTACACCTTC. Translating gives CSATGDTGGSGYTF.

In this sample, this clonotype turned up many times. The genes are TRBV12-3 or TRBV12-4 and TRBJ1-1, with D perhaps matching TRBD1 (6 bases). Trimming shortened V by 7 bases and J by 6 bases, and 15 bases separated the two germline ends. The CDR3 is 13 amino acids. CDR3 in DNA: TGTGCCAGCATGCAGGGCAGGGGCGCTGAAGCTTTCTTT. It codes for CASMQGRGAEAFF.

As to this clonotype: At one boundary the junction diverges from the germline segment, which might be a read error. V is TRBV4-1 and J is TRBJ1-5; D not certain. The germline V gene has CDR1 MGHRA and CDR2 YSYEKL. The CDR3 is made up of 16 amino acids. The CDR3 DNA sequence: TGCGCCAGCATCCAAGAAGATTGGGGAAGCAATCAGCCCCAGCATTTT. It codes for CASIQEDWGSNQPQHF.

The table lists this clonotype with many counts. The chain employs TRBV6-5 and TRBJ1-2; D call uncertain. CDR1 MNHEY and CDR2 SVGAGI come from the germline V gene. The germline V and J ends were trimmed by 4 bases and 2 bases, with 17 bases remaining between them. The CDR3 spans 16 residues. The CDR3 sequence: CASSLRPGVRNYGYTF. The DNA of the CDR3 is TGTGCCAGCAGTTTGCGCCCCGGGGTCCGAAACTATGGCTACACCTTC.

This clonotype was recorded many times. This chain uses TRBV6-5 with TRBJ2-7, with D possibly being TRBD1 or TRBD2 (5 bases each). This CDR3 region has 11 residues. V lost 7 bases and J 5 bases, leaving 9 bases between the germline ends. Germline loops: CDR1 MNHEY, CDR2 SVGAGI. CDR3 protein: CASIEGHEQYF. The CDR3 bases are TGTGCCAGCATCGAGGGACACGAGCAGTACTTC.

Points on this clonotype: One end of the junction varies from germline; a read error may be responsible. This sequence joins TRBV6-1 and TRBJ2-2; TRBD1 or TRBD2 may be the D gene (5 bases each). The CDR3 loop spans 13 amino acids. Germline CDR1 reads MNHNS; CDR2 reads SASEGT. CDR3 DNA sequence: TGTGCCAGCAATAGACTGGGGGACGGGGATCTGTTTTTT. This sequence encodes CASNRLGDGDLFF.

This clonotype was counted ten times or more. The chain links TRBV6-1 to TRBJ2-5, with 7 positions matching TRBD2. CDR1 MNHNS and CDR2 SASEGT come from the germline V gene. CDR3 length: 15 amino acids. V trimming: 5 bases; J trimming: 2 bases; junction bases outside the gene matches: 8. Here the CDR3 reads CASSKRDWGQETQYF. The DNA for the CDR3 is TGTGCCAGCAGTAAGCGGGACTGGGGACAAGAGACCCAGTACTTC.

Ten or more counts support this clonotype. The DNA of the CDR3 is TGTGCCACCAGGGGGCCGGGCACTGAAGCTTTCTTT. It specifies CATRGPGTEAFF. This chain uses TRBV24-1 with TRBJ1-1; D is possibly TRBD1 (5 bases). Germline V lookup: CDR1 KGHDR, CDR2 SFDVKD. Trimming removed 7 bases at V and 4 bases at J, with 9 bases between. This CDR3 contains 12 residues.